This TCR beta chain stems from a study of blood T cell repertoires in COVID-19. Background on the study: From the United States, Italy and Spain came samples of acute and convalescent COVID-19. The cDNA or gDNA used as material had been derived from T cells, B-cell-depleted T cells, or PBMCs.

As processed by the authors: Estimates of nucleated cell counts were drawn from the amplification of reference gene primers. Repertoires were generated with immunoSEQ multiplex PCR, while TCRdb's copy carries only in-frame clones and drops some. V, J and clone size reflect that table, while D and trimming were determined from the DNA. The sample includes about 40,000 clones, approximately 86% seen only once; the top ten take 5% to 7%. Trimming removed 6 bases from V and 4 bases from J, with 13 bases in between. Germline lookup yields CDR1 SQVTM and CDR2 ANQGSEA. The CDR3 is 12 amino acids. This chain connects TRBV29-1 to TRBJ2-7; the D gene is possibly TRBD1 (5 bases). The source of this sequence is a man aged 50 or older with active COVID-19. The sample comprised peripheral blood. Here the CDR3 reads CSVAGSRYEQYF. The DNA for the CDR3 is TGCAGCGTGGCAGGGTCGAGGTACGAGCAGTACTTC.